This T cell receptor beta chain was recorded in a study of T cell responses to AZD1222 COVID-19 vaccine. General study results and limits: Spike as a whole was targeted by vaccine-associated CD4 TCRs, dominant at 160-218 and 743-854.

Turning to this clone: Its specificity is not known.

The V gene lost 8 bases and the J gene lost 8 bases, with 13 bases spanning the gap. CDR1 is SNHLY and CDR2 is FYNNEI in the germline V gene. This CDR3 region has 13 residues. Libraries were prepared by immunoSEQ multiplex PCR; TCRdb keeps only in-frame clonotypes and omits some of them. Of around 150,000 clones detected, 84% appear once; the ten largest clones hold over 4%. This chain joins TRBV2 and TRBJ1-6, with D perhaps matching TRBD1 (5 bases). The TCR comes from an adult in good health. The sequences come from peripheral blood, collected on day 0 of AZD1222 vaccination. DNA for the CDR3: TGTGCCAGCGCGAGAGGGGCAGATTCACCCCTCCACTTT. As protein: CASARGADSPLHF.